This is a list of T cell receptor beta chains from one sample in a study of blood T cell repertoires in COVID-19. Clones were sequenced by immunoSEQ multiplex PCR, and TCRdb holds only the in-frame ones, with some missing. The table includes around 160,000 clones, roughly 88% detected once. The source material was PBMCs or T cells enriched from blood (not recorded which). The source of these receptors is a woman aged 25-40 years with acute COVID-19. Each CDR3 is given with its conserved first and last residue. A D gene is named only where the DNA matches it firmly. A clone size is listed for some rows: how often the clone was seen (once, few, many), or a class if it is expanded.

TRBV28	.	TRBJ1-6	.	CASSRQVDGYNSPLHF	TGTGCCAGCAGCCGGCAGGTCGACGGTTATAATTCACCCCTCCACTTT
TRBV7-2	.	TRBJ2-5	TRBD1	CASSPRTGPQETQYF	TGTGCCAGCAGCCCGCGGACAGGACCTCAAGAGACCCAGTACTTC
TRBV5-1	.	TRBJ2-3	.	CASSLVAFDTQYF	TGCGCCAGCAGCTTGGTAGCTTTTGATACGCAGTATTTT
TRBV9	.	TRBJ2-3	.	CASSVGAWATDTQYF	TGTGCCAGCAGCGTAGGGGCGTGGGCCACAGATACGCAGTATTTT
TRBV11-2	.	TRBJ1-3	.	CASSFYVRDSLFSGNTIYF	TGTGCCAGCAGCTTTTATGTCCGCGACAGCCTATTCTCTGGAAACACCATATATTTT
TRBV5-6	.	TRBJ2-1	.	CASSLGPRAGSYNEQFF	TGTGCCAGCAGCTTGGGTCCCAGAGCGGGTTCCTACAATGAGCAGTTCTTC
TRBV24-1	.	TRBJ2-4	.	CATSTSQTEAKNIQYF	TGTGCCACCAGTACCAGTCAAACAGAGGCCAAAAACATTCAGTACTTC
TRBV19	few	TRBJ2-2	TRBD1	CASTRGLDNTGELFF	TGTGCCAGTACCAGGGGGCTTGATAACACCGGGGAGCTGTTTTTT
TRBV7-9	.	TRBJ2-7	.	CASSLQGYEQYF	TGTGCCAGCAGCTTACAGGGCTACGAGCAGTACTTC
TRBV10-3	.	TRBJ2-7	.	CAISESTAGGEQYF	TGTGCCATCAGTGAGTCAACAGCAGGAGGGGAGCAGTACTTC
TRBV6-1	few	TRBJ2-1	TRBD1	CASSEFRVSETGYFNEQFF	TGTGCCAGCAGTGAATTTCGGGTATCCGAGACAGGGTATTTCAATGAGCAGTTCTTC
TRBV5-4	once	TRBJ2-1	TRBD1	CASSETGGSYNEQFF	TGTGCCAGCAGCGAGACAGGGGGCTCCTACAATGAGCAGTTCTTC
TRBV6-5	.	TRBJ1-2	.	CASSSGLPGGYTF	TGTGCCAGCAGTTCCGGACTCCCCGGGGGCTACACCTTC
TRBV18	.	TRBJ2-7	.	CASSPNSYEQYF	TGTGCCAGCTCACCAAACAGCTACGAGCAGTACTTC
TRBV2	.	TRBJ2-5	.	CASRSGGETQYF	TGTGCCAGCAGGTCAGGGGGGGAGACCCAGTACTTC
TRBV20-1	.	TRBJ2-7	.	CSARAGHEQYF	TGCAGTGCCCGGGCGGGGCACGAGCAGTACTTC
TRBV29-1	.	TRBJ2-3	.	CSVEEGGRVYTQYF	TGCAGCGTTGAAGAGGGGGGGCGCGTTTATACGCAGTATTTT
TRBV24-1	.	TRBJ2-1	.	CATSDPTRTNEQFF	TGTGCCACCAGTGACCCGACTAGGACCAATGAGCAGTTCTTC
TRBV5-1	.	TRBJ1-1	.	CASSLAPRGTEAFF	TGCGCCAGCAGCTTGGCCCCCCGGGGCACTGAAGCTTTCTTT
TRBV6-2/TRBV6-3	.	TRBJ2-1	TRBD2	CASSYSILAGDLYNEQFF	TGTGCCAGCAGTTACTCGATACTAGCGGGAGATCTCTACAATGAGCAGTTCTTC
TRBV18	once	TRBJ1-6	.	CASSPTGQGYSPLHF	TGTGCCAGCTCGCCCACAGGGCAAGGTTATTCACCCCTCCACTTT
TRBV29-1	.	TRBJ1-5	TRBD1	CSVRQGKTQPQHF	TGCAGCGTCCGACAGGGAAAGACTCAGCCCCAGCATTTT
TRBV6-6	once	TRBJ1-4	.	CASSLGGGTNEKLFF	TGTGCCAGCAGCCTCGGGGGGGGAACTAATGAAAAACTGTTTTTT
TRBV19	.	TRBJ1-2	TRBD1	CASSRIHRGDYGYTF	TGTGCCAGTAGTAGGATTCACAGGGGGGACTATGGCTACACCTTC
TRBV14	.	TRBJ2-3	TRBD1	CASSVQGADTQYF	TGTGCCAGCAGCGTACAGGGGGCAGATACGCAGTATTTT
TRBV7-6	.	TRBJ2-7	.	CASSLGQINEQYF	TGTGCCAGCAGCTTAGGACAAATAAACGAGCAGTACTTC
TRBV2	.	TRBJ2-1	.	CASDYYNEQFF	TGTGCCAGCGACTATTACAATGAGCAGTTCTTC
TRBV19	.	TRBJ2-1	TRBD2	CASSSRGSGSHNEQFF	TGTGCCAGTAGTTCCCGGGGTAGCGGGAGCCACAATGAGCAGTTCTTC
TRBV5-6	.	TRBJ1-6	.	CASSLGPDGGLGSPLHF	TGTGCCAGCAGCTTGGGGCCGGACGGCGGGTTGGGTTCACCCCTCCACTTT
TRBV28	.	TRBJ2-1	TRBD2	CASSLTGGSSYNEQFF	TGTGCCAGCAGTTTAACGGGAGGGAGCTCCTACAATGAGCAGTTCTTC
TRBV5-1	.	TRBJ2-3	TRBD2	CASSLAGDPDTQYF	TGCGCCAGCAGCTTAGCGGGAGATCCGGATACGCAGTATTTT
TRBV27	.	TRBJ2-1	.	CASSIGLEQFF	TGTGCCAGCAGTATTGGACTCGAGCAGTTCTTC
TRBV15	.	TRBJ2-1	.	CATSRDLDSSYNEQFF	TGTGCCACCAGCAGAGATCTTGACAGCTCCTACAATGAGCAGTTCTTC
TRBV13	.	TRBJ2-3	TRBD1	CASSSRRQGTDTQYF	TGTGCCAGCAGCTCCCGTAGACAGGGGACAGATACGCAGTATTTT
TRBV18	once	TRBJ1-2	.	CASSPNPYGYTF	TGTGCCAGCTCACCAAATCCCTACGGCTACACCTTC
TRBV13	.	TRBJ2-7	.	CASSATDTAYEQYF	TGTGCCAGCAGCGCGACGGACACCGCCTACGAGCAGTACTTC
TRBV2	.	TRBJ1-4	TRBD1	CASSAGTGHEKLFF	TGTGCCAGCAGTGCCGGGACAGGGCATGAAAAACTGTTTTTT
TRBV9	.	TRBJ1-3	TRBD1	CASSPGQGLTGNTIYF	TGTGCCAGCAGCCCGGGACAGGGTTTAACGGGAAACACCATATATTTT
TRBV4-1	.	TRBJ2-7	TRBD1	CASSPGTGHSYEQYF	TGCGCCAGCAGCCCTGGGACAGGGCATAGCTACGAGCAGTACTTC
TRBV6-2/TRBV6-3	.	TRBJ2-1	TRBD1	CASSYPRDRGRNEQFF	TGTGCCAGCAGTTACCCTCGGGACAGGGGACGCAATGAGCAGTTCTTC
TRBV20-1	.	TRBJ2-1	TRBD2	CSASRLADYNEQFF	TGCAGTGCTAGTAGGCTAGCGGATTACAATGAGCAGTTCTTC
TRBV7-3	once	TRBJ2-7	TRBD2	CASSASSGSFHEQYF	TGTGCCAGCAGCGCTTCTAGCGGGAGTTTCCACGAGCAGTACTTC
TRBV5-1	.	TRBJ2-2	.	CASSFGGTNTGELFF	TGCGCCAGCAGCTTCGGGGGTACGAACACCGGGGAGCTGTTTTTT
TRBV19	.	TRBJ2-1	.	CASSSTLRSLTNEQFF	TGTGCCAGTAGTAGCACCCTAAGGAGCCTGACTAATGAGCAGTTCTTC
TRBV18	.	TRBJ2-1	TRBD2	CASSPPLLAERDEQFF	TGTGCCAGCTCACCACCGCTTCTAGCGGAGAGGGATGAGCAGTTCTTC
TRBV5-1	.	TRBJ2-3	TRBD2	CASSLEGLAGVGTQYF	TGCGCCAGCAGCTTGGAGGGACTAGCGGGAGTCGGTACGCAGTATTTT
TRBV6-2/TRBV6-3	.	TRBJ2-5	.	CASSPNEAETQYF	TGTGCCAGCAGCCCGAACGAGGCGGAGACCCAGTACTTC
TRBV3-1/TRBV3-2	.	TRBJ2-3	TRBD2	CASSQGQGVGGRADTQYF	TGTGCCAGCAGCCAAGGGCAGGGGGTAGGCGGGAGGGCAGATACGCAGTATTTT
TRBV14	.	TRBJ2-1	.	CASSQEGDIAYNEQFF	TGTGCCAGCAGCCAAGAGGGGGACATAGCCTACAATGAGCAGTTCTTC
TRBV20-1	once	TRBJ1-2	.	CSASLEGYGYTF	TGCAGTGCTAGTTTGGAGGGCTATGGCTACACCTTC
TRBV28	.	TRBJ2-5	.	CASSLSAGYVWETQYF	TGTGCCAGCAGTTTATCCGCGGGATACGTATGGGAGACCCAGTACTTC
TRBV7-9	.	TRBJ1-1	TRBD1	CASSWTGGTEAFF	TGTGCCAGCAGCTGGACAGGGGGCACTGAAGCTTTCTTT
TRBV25-1	.	TRBJ2-2	TRBD2	CASSEGTSGANTGELFF	TGTGCCAGCAGTGAAGGGACTAGCGGAGCGAACACCGGGGAGCTGTTTTTT
TRBV27	few	TRBJ2-3	TRBD1	CASSLETGGRDTQYF	TGTGCCAGCAGTTTAGAGACAGGGGGTAGGGATACGCAGTATTTT
TRBV3-1/TRBV3-2	.	TRBJ2-3	.	CASSQVKGGGPSTDTQYF	TGTGCCAGCAGCCAAGTGAAGGGTGGGGGCCCTAGCACAGATACGCAGTATTTT